The 14 T cell receptor beta chains below come from one sample, sequenced in a study of T cell responses to AZD1222 COVID-19 vaccine. Sequenced by immunoSEQ multiplex PCR; TCRdb stores in-frame clones only, minus some. The sample lists about 110,000 clones; 94% were seen once. Sequencing used peripheral blood, obtained 28 days after the second AZD1222 dose. The source is an adult who received the AZD1222 COVID-19 vaccine.

The V call is TRBV10-3, the J call TRBJ1-1; no clear D. The CDR3 runs to 15 residues. The germline V gene has CDR1 ENHRY and CDR2 SYGVKD. V lost 5 bases and J lost 0, with 13 bases in between. The CDR3 here is CAISTPGQMNTEAFF. The CDR3 DNA follows: TGTGCCATCAGTACACCCGGCCAAATGAACACTGAAGCTTTCTTT.

The gene calls are TRBV2 and TRBJ1-1, with a possible D match to TRBD1 (6 bases). V was trimmed by 6 bases and J by 1 base, leaving 12 bases between them. CDR1 and CDR2 from the germline V gene are SNHLY and FYNNEI. The CDR3 totals 14 residues. The CDR3 sequence: CASRGLRGNTEAFF. The CDR3 DNA sequence: TGTGCCAGCAGGGGACTCAGGGGGAACACTGAAGCTTTCTTT.

This chain connects TRBV12-3 or TRBV12-4 to TRBJ1-2; TRBD1 might be the D (6 bases). This CDR3 spans 12 amino acids. V was trimmed by 6 bases and J by 8 bases, leaving 13 bases between them. The CDR3 region is CASSTGIHGYTF. Written as DNA, the CDR3 is TGTGCCAGCAGCACAGGGATTCACGGCTACACCTTC.

The rearrangement joins TRBV7-8 to TRBJ2-1, with 9 bases fitting TRBD1. The CDR3 consists of 17 residues. The germline V gene encodes CDR1 SGHVS and CDR2 FQNEAQ. V trimming: 2 bases; J trimming: 4 bases; junction bases outside the gene matches: 9. CDR3 coding DNA: TGTGCCAGCAGCTTAAATCTACCTGGGACAGGGTACAATGAGCAGTTCTTC. Translated, it gives CASSLNLPGTGYNEQFF.

V is TRBV6-5 and J is TRBJ1-2, with D tentatively TRBD1 (5 bases). Germline V gives CDR1 MNHEY, CDR2 SVGAGI. CDR3 length equals 15 residues. The V end was cut by 2 bases, the J end by 4 bases, with 14 bases between. CDR3 sequence reads: CASSYEGTVSYGYTF. CDR3 DNA: TGTGCCAGCAGTTACGAGGGGACGGTGTCCTATGGCTACACCTTC.

This chain joins TRBV20-1 and TRBJ1-1, with D possibly TRBD1 on 6 matching bases. The CDR3 runs 14 residues. The V gene lost 3 bases and the J gene lost 3 bases, with 14 bases spanning the gap. Germline CDR1 reads DFQATT; CDR2 reads SNEGSKA (reference sequence). CDR3 bases: TGCAGTGCTAGTTTAGGGGGGTATGACACTGAAGCTTTCTTT. It translates to CSASLGGYDTEAFF.

The V gene is TRBV14, the J gene TRBJ2-5, with D maybe TRBD1 (6 bases). The CDR3 spans 14 residues. In germline, CDR1 is SGHDN, CDR2 FVKESK. Trimming left V 4 bases short and J 4 bases short, with 13 bases between. CDR3 nucleotide sequence: TGTGCCAGCAGCCTTCGCCAGGGGCGAGAGACCCAGTACTTC. This encodes CASSLRQGRETQYF.

This chain uses TRBV29-1 with TRBJ1-1, with D perhaps matching TRBD1 (6 bases). Germline V gene data show CDR1 as SQVTM and CDR2 as ANQGSEA. This CDR3 contains 14 residues. The ends were cut back, 6 bases at V and 0 bases at J, with 14 bases in the middle. The CDR3 loop reads CSVGGGFMNTEAFF. The CDR3 region has the DNA TGCAGCGTAGGGGGGGGATTCATGAACACTGAAGCTTTCTTT.

The chain employs TRBV5-1 and TRBJ2-1, with D perhaps matching TRBD1 (7 bases). Germline V gene data show CDR1 as SGHRS and CDR2 as YFSETQ. The V gene lost 6 bases and the J gene lost 5 bases, with 18 bases spanning the gap. The CDR3 length is 15 residues. In nucleotides, the CDR3 is TGCGCCAGCACAGGGGGAGGCTCAAGGGACAATGAGCAGTTCTTC. Protein product: CASTGGGSRDNEQFF.

CDR3 nucleotides: TGTGCCAGCAGGGGGATGGCAAGCAACACCGGGGAGCTGTTTTTT. Amino acids: CASRGMASNTGELFF. The J gene is TRBJ2-2, the V gene TRBV2; D is unclear. The ends were cut back, 6 bases at V and 2 bases at J, with 13 bases in the middle. The germline V gene encodes CDR1 SNHLY and CDR2 FYNNEI. The CDR3 length is 15 residues.

The chain recombines TRBV4-1 with TRBJ1-2; tentative D call: TRBD1 (6 bases). V was cut by 5 bases and J by 6 bases, with 16 bases left in between. This CDR3 region has 14 residues. Germline CDR1 reads MGHRA; CDR2 reads YSYEKL. The CDR3 loop reads CASSDTGTRHGYTF. In nucleotides, the CDR3 is TGCGCCAGCAGCGACACCGGGACACGCCATGGCTACACCTTC.

The chain combines TRBV7-2 with TRBJ1-2, with TRBD1 as a possible D gene (5 bases). V was pared by 4 bases and J by 0 bases, with 15 bases between. The CDR3 runs to 16 residues. The V gene's germline CDR1 is SGHTA and CDR2 FQGNSA. The CDR3 reads CASSSHGARPNYGYTF. CDR3 nucleotide sequence: TGTGCCAGCAGCTCGCACGGGGCGAGACCTAACTATGGCTACACCTTC.

The CDR3 nucleotides read TGTGCCAGCAGTTTACGGCGGGAGGGGTCAGATACGCAGTATTTT. It yields the protein CASSLRREGSDTQYF. The chain recombines TRBV27 with TRBJ2-3; 9 positions match TRBD2. This CDR3 comprises 15 residues. The germline CDR1 and CDR2 sequences are MNHEY and SMNVEV (reference sequence). Losses at the gene ends were 2 bases for V and 4 bases for J; bases not matched to a gene: 4.

The rearrangement uses TRBV6-4 and TRBJ2-7; 8 positions agree with TRBD1. The CDR3 spans 13 residues. Trimming took 4 bases from V and 6 from J; bases not matched to a gene: 5. The germline gives CDR1 MRHNA, CDR2 SNTAGT. The CDR3 DNA reads as TGTGCCAGCAGTGCGGACAGGGTATCCGAGCAGTACTTC. Translation gives CASSADRVSEQYF.